This T cell receptor beta chain is drawn from a study of blood T cell repertoires in COVID-19. Background on the study: Samples taken during acute and convalescent COVID-19 were collected in the United States, Italy and Spain. The analysed material was cDNA or gDNA that came from T cells, B-cell-depleted T cells, or PBMCs.

The CDR3 contains 17 residues. Unmatched junction bases numbered 11, after V lost 2 bases and J lost 2 bases. Germline V lookup: CDR1 SEHNR, CDR2 FQNEAQ (reference sequence). Authors' methods: Counts of nucleated cells, estimated from reference gene primer amplification, were obtained. Assay used: immunoSEQ multiplex PCR; TCRdb lists only in-frame clones, some missing. V and J calls and clone size are given by that table; D and trimming were obtained from the DNA. In the table there are around 250,000 clones, around 80% of which are singletons. The sequence came from a man aged 35-49 years with active or convalescent COVID-19. The rearrangement uses TRBV7-9 and TRBJ1-2, with 7 bases that match TRBD1. The source material was peripheral blood. Here the CDR3 reads CASSLLFRTGANYGYTF. In nucleotides, the CDR3 is TGTGCCAGCAGCTTATTATTTCGTACAGGGGCGAACTATGGCTACACCTTC. The whole variable domain, filled in from reference TRBV7-9 and TRBJ1-2, reads DTGVSQNPRHKITKRGQNVTFRCDPISEHNRLYWYRQTLGQGPEFLTYFQNEAQLEKSRLLSDRFSAERPKGSFSTLEIQRTEQGDSAMYLCASSLLFRTGANYGYTFGSGTRLTVV.